This T cell receptor (beta chain) was sequenced during a study of OX40 agonist ivuxolimab in advanced cancers. The wider study: In this cohort, patients received ivuxolimab, an agonistic anti-OX40 (CD134) antibody.

V was clipped by 4 bases and J by 0 bases; unmatched bases: 7. Looked up from germline, CDR1 is SGDLS and CDR2 is YYNGEE. This CDR3 has 18 amino acids. Sequenced by immunoSEQ multiplex PCR; TCRdb stores in-frame clones only, minus some. The sample comprises tens of thousands of clones, 75% to 95% of which are singletons, and around 0.39% rests with the top ten. Regarding this clone: Its antigen is currently unknown.

General observations from the study: Partial responders at 0.1-3.0 mg/kg had among the lowest clonal expansion. By week 6 at 0.1 to 3.0 mg/kg, blood CD4+ and CD8+ T cells had expanded clonally. CD8+ T cells were the subset that, on average, had more expanded clones than CD4+.

Sequencing was performed on CD4+ or CD8+ T cells sorted from blood, taken in a trial of the OX40 agonist ivuxolimab. The chain uses TRBV9 and TRBJ2-4; 13 positions match TRBD2. This clonotype originated in an adult with an advanced solid tumor such as melanoma, head and neck, liver or kidney cancer. In nucleotides, the CDR3 is TGTGCCAGCAGCAAGGGGACTAGCGGGGAACTAGCCAAAAACATTCAGTACTTC. Translated: CASSKGTSGELAKNIQYF.